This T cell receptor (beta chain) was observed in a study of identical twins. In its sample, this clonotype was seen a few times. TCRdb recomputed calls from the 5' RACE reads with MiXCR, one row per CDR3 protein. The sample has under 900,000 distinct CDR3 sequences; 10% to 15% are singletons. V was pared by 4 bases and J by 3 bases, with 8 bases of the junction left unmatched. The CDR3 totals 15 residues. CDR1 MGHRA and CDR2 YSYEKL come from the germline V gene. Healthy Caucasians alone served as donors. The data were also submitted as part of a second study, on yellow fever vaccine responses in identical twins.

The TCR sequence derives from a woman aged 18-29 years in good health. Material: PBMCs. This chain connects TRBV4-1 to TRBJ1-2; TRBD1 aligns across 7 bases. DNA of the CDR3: TGCGCCAGCAGCCCCCGACAGGGTAGCGACTATGGCTACACCTTC. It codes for CASSPRQGSDYGYTF.